This T cell receptor (beta chain) was identified in a study of CD8+ T cells in alopecia areata. Study-wide findings and caveats: Since there was just one nonresponder, nobody can yet say how baseline CD8+ expansion ties to response. The study found tofacitinib significantly decreased scalp clonality and expanded CD8+ clones among the top 100.

Regarding treatment: oral pan-JAK inhibitor, 5-10 mg twice daily. Peripheral blood and lesional scalp punch biopsies were taken from alopecia areata patients. T lymphocytes (CD4+ and CD8+) were sorted from PBMCs. This clone was seen a few times. Antigen: not known. V was shortened by 5 bases and J by 2 bases, with 7 bases between the two germline ends. Germline assignment: CDR1 LNHDA and CDR2 SQIVND (reference sequence). The CDR3 totals 13 residues. Following extraction, RNA underwent reverse transcription to cDNA, which served as the sequencing template. Clones were read by immunoSEQ multiplex PCR, and TCRdb kept only the in-frame ones, dropping some. The repertoire has more than 110,000 clones, nearly 55% of them found once; the top ten carry roughly 15%.

The gene calls are TRBV19 and TRBJ1-5; D call uncertain. Sequencing used CD8+ T cells sorted from blood, obtained at week 4, from a patient treated with tofacitinib. The TCR was taken from a human donor with alopecia areata. This CDR3 is CASSHGGNQPQHF. The CDR3 DNA is TGTGCCAGTAGTCATGGGGGCAATCAGCCCCAGCATTTT.